This T cell receptor beta chain was sequenced during a study of blood T cell repertoires in COVID-19. Study-wide background: There were acute and convalescent COVID-19 samples, and they came from the United States, Italy and Spain. Sources were T cells, B-cell-depleted T cells, or PBMCs; the material itself was cDNA or gDNA.

This clone was observed once. Per the original methods: Reference gene primer amplification yielded estimated nucleated cell counts. TCRdb's table, derived via immunoSEQ multiplex PCR, lists solely in-frame clones and lacks some. V and J calls and clone size are given by that table; D and trimming were obtained from the DNA. The table includes around 18,000 clones, roughly nine tenths detected once. CDR3 length: 14 residues. V dropped 4 bases and J dropped 7; count of bases not matched to a gene: 8. Germline CDR1 SGHVS, CDR2 FNYEAQ. The material sequenced was peripheral blood. This TCR was recovered from a man in his sixties with active COVID-19. The V and J genes are TRBV7-6 and TRBJ1-2, with 8 bases aligning to TRBD1. The CDR3 DNA follows: TGTGCCAGCAGCTCAAGGACAGGGCCGGGTGGCTACACCTTC. This encodes CASSSRTGPGGYTF.